A single sample is the source of the 27 T cell receptor beta chains below, sequenced in a study of graft-versus-host responses after intestinal transplantation. The method was immunoSEQ multiplex PCR; TCRdb's version includes in-frame clones alone and lacks a portion of them. The sample holds about 25,000 clones, roughly 94% seen once. Specimen: PBMCs, collected 156 days after intestinal transplant. The receptors come from a human patient who received an intestinal transplant, so some T cells may come from the graft donor.

A single count supports this clone. CDR3 in DNA: TGTGCCTGGACCCCTGGGACAGGGAACACTGAAGCTTTCTTT. Amino acids: CAWTPGTGNTEAFF. The chain recombines TRBV30 with TRBJ1-1; TRBD1 matches at 8 bases. CDR1 and CDR2 from the germline V gene are GTSNPN and SVGIG (reference sequence). This CDR3 is 14 amino acids long. V shed 4 bases and J 1 base; nucleotides not matched to a gene: 5.

This chain joins TRBV5-1 and TRBJ1-2, with TRBD1 as a possible D gene (5 bases). Deletions cut 3 bases from V and 8 bases from J, with 11 bases between. The CDR3 runs 12 residues. Per the germline V gene, CDR1 is SGHRS and CDR2 is YFSETQ. CDR3 bases: TGCGCCAGCAGCTCACTTTGGGGGGGCTACACCTTC. This codes for CASSSLWGGYTF.

The CDR3 here is CASSYYRAEAFF. The CDR3 bases are TGTGCCAGCAGCTACTACAGGGCGGAAGCTTTCTTT. The chain is built from TRBV6-1 and TRBJ1-1; D perhaps matches TRBD1 (6 bases). The CDR3 is made up of 12 amino acids. Germline V CDR1 and CDR2: MNHNS, SASEGT. The V gene lost 6 bases and the J gene lost 8 bases, with 13 bases spanning the gap.

This chain uses TRBV28 with TRBJ2-6; D possibly uses TRBD1 or TRBD2 (5 bases each). Germline-derived CDR1 and CDR2 are MDHEN and SYDVKM. The CDR3 totals 18 residues. V lost 5 bases and J 0 bases, leaving 17 bases between the germline ends. The CDR3 DNA reads as TGTGCCAGCAGTCCCAGGGACGGAAAAACCTCTGGGGCCAACGTCCTGACTTTC. Its translation is CASSPRDGKTSGANVLTF.

This clone appeared a single time. At one end, the junction sequence differs from germline, possibly due to a read error. Other nucleotide sequences in the sample specify the same CDR3. The V gene is TRBV4-1, the J gene TRBJ2-2; 9 positions match TRBD1. The CDR3 contains 17 residues. Germline CDR1 and CDR2: MGHRA and YSYEKL. The CDR3 here is CASSQVKGQGISGELFF. In DNA, the CDR3 is TGCGCCAGTAGCCAAGTTAAGGGACAGGGTATTTCCGGGGAGCTGTTTTTT.

The chain carries TRBV9 and TRBJ2-2; D gene unclear. The CDR3 covers 12 residues. V dropped 7 bases and J dropped 3 bases, with 7 bases sitting between them. CDR1 is SGDLS, CDR2 YYNGEE, per germline. This chain's CDR3 is CASQVDTGELFF. The DNA of the CDR3 is TGTGCCAGCCAAGTAGACACCGGGGAGCTGTTTTTT.

This rearrangement joins TRBV6-6 to TRBJ1-2; TRBD1 is a possible D gene (5 bases). This CDR3 spans 13 amino acids. CDR1 is MNHNY, CDR2 SVGAGI, per germline (reference sequence). Trimming stripped 5 bases from V and 9 bases from J, with 16 bases between. The DNA of the CDR3 is TGTGCCAGCAGTACGGGACGGACGGAGAGCTACACCTTC. Protein product: CASSTGRTESYTF.

J is TRBJ1-1 and V is TRBV18; D may be TRBD1 (5 bases). CDR1 is KGHSH and CDR2 is LQKENI in the germline V gene. This CDR3 spans 11 amino acids. Trimming cost V 5 bases and J 5 bases, with 6 bases left between them. CDR3 nucleotide sequence: TGTGCCAGCTCAGAGGGGACTGAAGCTTTCTTT. It yields the protein CASSEGTEAFF.

The rearrangement uses TRBV30 and TRBJ1-2; D is possibly TRBD1 (5 bases). CDR3 length: 13 amino acids. The V end lost 4 bases, the J end lost 4 bases, and 13 bases lay between the germline ends. The germline V gene has CDR1 GTSNPN and CDR2 SVGIG (reference sequence). Here the CDR3 reads CAWNIQEAYGYTF. Written as DNA, the CDR3 is TGTGCCTGGAACATACAGGAGGCCTATGGCTACACCTTC. The full variable domain, with the rest looked up from reference TRBV30 and TRBJ1-2, is SQTIHQWPATLVQPVGSPLSLECTVEGTSNPNLYWYRQAAGRGLQLLFYSVGIGQISSEVPQNLSASRPQDRQFILSSKKLLLSDSGFYLCAWNIQEAYGYTFGSGTRLTVV.

This rearrangement joins TRBV6-4 to TRBJ1-6; TRBD1 agrees at 8 bases. The CDR3 contains 14 residues. From germline, CDR1 is MRHNA and CDR2 SNTAGT. J was trimmed by 14 bases and V by 10 bases; bases with no gene match: 16. The CDR3 DNA reads as TGTGCCACCCTCCGGGACAGGAGGTTATCGGCCCTCCACTTT. Its protein is CATLRDRRLSALHF.

The chain joins TRBV11-2 to TRBJ2-5; unclear D gene. The V and J ends lost 1 base and 2 bases respectively, with 8 bases between them. CDR1 SGHAT and CDR2 FQNNGV come from the germline V gene. There are 14 residues in the CDR3. The chain's CDR3 is CASSLGAVQETQYF. In nucleotides, the CDR3 is TGTGCCAGCAGCTTAGGGGCGGTGCAAGAGACCCAGTACTTC.

The genes are TRBV2 and TRBJ2-3; D might be TRBD1 or TRBD2, each matching 5 bases. The CDR3 has 14 residues. Germline assignment: CDR1 SNHLY and CDR2 FYNNEI. V was shortened by 4 bases and J by 10 bases, with 18 bases between the two germline ends. CDR3 coding DNA: TGTGCCAGCAGTGGGGACCCGACCCTGGGGTCGCAGTATTTT. Translating it yields CASSGDPTLGSQYF. The full variable domain, rest sourced from reference TRBV2 and TRBJ2-3, is EPEVTQTPSHQVTQMGQEVILRCVPISNHLYFYWYRQILGQKVEFLVSFYNNEISEKSEIFDDQFSVERPDGSNFTLKIRSTKLEDSAMYFCASSGDPTLGSQYFGPGTRLTVL.

The chain couples TRBV7-8 to TRBJ1-4; D perhaps matches TRBD1 (5 bases). CDR3 length: 15 residues. Germline V CDR1 and CDR2: SGHVS, FQNEAQ. Deletions cut 2 bases from V and 7 bases from J, with 14 bases between. CDR3 protein: CASSLNPGTGEKLFF. CDR3 sequence (DNA): TGTGCCAGCAGCTTAAACCCAGGGACCGGTGAAAAACTGTTTTTT.

The chain has TRBV4-1 and TRBJ2-2; no clear D gene. The germline CDR1 and CDR2 sequences are MGHRA and YSYEKL. With 2 bases removed from V and 2 bases from J, the gap between germline ends came to 3 bases. The CDR3 length is 13 residues. CDR3 in amino acids: CASSQTNTGELFF. The CDR3 DNA reads TGCGCCAGCAGCCAAACCAACACCGGGGAGCTGTTTTTT.

A remark on this clone: Other DNA sequences in the same sample also yield this CDR3. For the CDR3, the DNA is TGTGCCAGCAGTTTCGGGGGTAACACTGAAGCTTTCTTT. Translation gives CASSFGGNTEAFF. This chain links TRBV5-4 with TRBJ1-1; D is possibly TRBD1 (5 bases). V was shortened by 5 bases and J by 2 bases, with 10 bases between the two germline ends. CDR1 and CDR2 from the germline V gene are SGHNT and YYREEE (reference sequence). This CDR3 region has 13 residues.

V is TRBV11-2 and J is TRBJ1-2; D may be TRBD1 (6 bases). The CDR3 runs to 16 residues. The germline CDR1 and CDR2 sequences are SGHAT and FQNNGV. The ends were cut back, 3 bases at V and 0 bases at J, with 14 bases in the middle. CDR3 bases: TGTGCCAGCAGCTTTGCGGCAGGGGATACTAACTATGGCTACACCTTC. This encodes CASSFAAGDTNYGYTF.

V and J are TRBV12-5 and TRBJ1-5; D is ambiguous. This CDR3 region has 12 residues. The germline CDR1 and CDR2 sequences are LGHNT and FRNRAP. V was shortened by 1 base and J by 4 bases, with 2 bases between the two germline ends. Written as DNA, the CDR3 is TGTGCTAGTGGTTTGGAGAATCAGCCCCAGCATTTT. This codes for CASGLENQPQHF. Complete variable domain (other parts from reference TRBV12-5 and TRBJ1-5): DARVTQTPRHKVTEMGQEVTMRCQPILGHNTVFWYRQTMMQGLELLAYFRNRAPLDDSGMPKDRFSAEMPDATLATLKIQPSEPRDSAVYFCASGLENQPQHFGDGTRLSIL.

V is TRBV29-1 and J is TRBJ1-1, with D possibly being TRBD1 (6 bases). The CDR3 covers 13 residues. Germline CDR1 reads SQVTM; CDR2 reads ANQGSEA. Trimming shortened V by 7 bases and J by 1 base, and 13 bases separated the two germline ends. This chain's CDR3 is CSARRGGNTEAFF. CDR3 DNA: TGCAGCGCTAGACGAGGGGGGAACACTGAAGCTTTCTTT.

The chain uses TRBV29-1 and TRBJ2-3; unclear D gene. Germline V gene lookup returns CDR1 SQVTM and CDR2 ANQGSEA. Deletions cut 7 bases from V and 2 bases from J, with 4 bases between. The CDR3 loop spans 10 amino acids. This CDR3 is CSALTDTQYF. Written as DNA, the CDR3 is TGCAGCGCCCTCACAGATACGCAGTATTTT.

The J gene is TRBJ1-4, the V gene TRBV6-6; 7 nucleotides agree with TRBD1. Per germline, CDR1 MNHNY and CDR2 SVGAGI (reference sequence). The CDR3 length is 14 residues. V lost 5 bases, J lost 1 base, and 1 base stayed unmatched. This CDR3 is CASSRTGTNEKLFF. The DNA of the CDR3 is TGTGCCAGCAGTCGGACAGGAACTAATGAAAAACTGTTTTTT.

The chain employs TRBV4-2 and TRBJ1-6; D remains unclear. The CDR3 extends over 17 amino acids. Deletions cut 1 base from V and 4 bases from J, with 14 bases between. From germline, CDR1 is LGHNA and CDR2 YNFKEQ. CDR3 residues: CASSQVRLDAYNSPLHF. CDR3 sequence (DNA): TGTGCCAGCAGCCAAGTAAGGCTTGATGCTTATAATTCACCCCTCCACTTT.

The gene calls are TRBV7-9 and TRBJ1-1; D uncertain. V was clipped by 2 bases and J by 1 base, with 5 bases between them. Germline CDR1 is SEHNR and CDR2 is FQNEAQ (reference sequence). The CDR3 has 13 amino acids. The CDR3 region has the DNA TGTGCCAGCAGCTTAAGGGAGAACACTGAAGCTTTCTTT. Residues: CASSLRENTEAFF.

The chain joins TRBV15 to TRBJ2-1; 9 bases map to TRBD2. This CDR3 has 18 residues. V gave up 1 base and J gave up 8 bases; unmatched junction bases: 15. Germline values: CDR1 LNHNV, CDR2 YYDKDF (reference sequence). The CDR3 DNA reads as TGTGCCACCAGCAGAGGAGGGGGCGGGAGGGCTAATGGGGATGAGCAGTTCTTC. Translated, it gives CATSRGGGGRANGDEQFF.

The chain uses TRBV5-1 and TRBJ2-5; the match to TRBD2 covers 10 bases. Per germline, CDR1 SGHRS and CDR2 YFSETQ. This CDR3 is built from 15 residues. V was clipped by 0 bases and J by 4 bases; unmatched bases: 3. The CDR3 protein is CASSLERGGVETQYF. The CDR3 DNA reads as TGCGCCAGCAGCTTGGAGCGGGGGGGAGTAGAGACCCAGTACTTC.

The table lists this clone with a count of one. The chain has TRBV9 and TRBJ1-2; D is perhaps TRBD1 (5 bases). Germline V lookup: CDR1 SGDLS, CDR2 YYNGEE. The ends were cut back, 0 bases at V and 4 bases at J, with 13 bases in the middle. The CDR3 covers 15 residues. The CDR3 coding sequence is TGTGCCAGCAGCGTAGCAGAGGGTGGGGCCTATGGCTACACCTTC. This encodes CASSVAEGGAYGYTF.

The chain links TRBV10-3 to TRBJ1-5; TRBD1 is a possible D gene (5 bases). Germline assignment: CDR1 ENHRY and CDR2 SYGVKD. The CDR3 extends over 17 amino acids. Trimming took 2 bases from V and 1 from J, leaving 15 bases between them. The CDR3 DNA reads TGTGCCATCAGTGAGAGCCCTGGGGGGACCAGCAATCAGCCCCAGCATTTT. It translates to CAISESPGGTSNQPQHF.

The chain employs TRBV7-6 and TRBJ2-7; 7 nucleotides agree with TRBD2. The V segment lost 4 bases and the J segment 3 bases; nucleotides outside the gene matches: 0. The CDR3 extends over 12 amino acids. Germline V gene lookup returns CDR1 SGHVS and CDR2 FNYEAQ. CDR3 region: CASSWGGYEQYF. The CDR3 DNA reads as TGTGCCAGCAGCTGGGGGGGCTACGAGCAGTACTTC.